The T cell receptor (beta chain) under discussion was sequenced for a study of Tregs in tolerant kidney transplant recipients (dated by TCRdb to the late 2010s). Regarding the complete study: The study used TCRbeta sequencing to identify donor-specific regulatory T cells before combined kidney and bone marrow transplantation, then tracked those cells after transplant.

The V and J ends are trimmed by 11 bases and 0 bases, leaving 17 bases between them. Inclusive of the bounding cysteine and phenylalanine, the CDR3 is 14 residues long. The kept DNA is CDR3 alone, 42 bases in frame from the first base. Looking up the germline V gene yields CDR1 SGHTA and CDR2 FQGNSA. For TCRbeta CDR3 sequencing, genomic DNA from the sorted cells was extracted using the QIAGEN DNeasy Blood and Tissue Kit. High-throughput TCRbeta CDR3 sequencing was carried out commercially through immunoSEQ, with PCR amplification with bias correction and internal controls included. In the paper's pipeline: Unique productive TCRbeta sequences were defined by CDR3 nucleotide sequence where primers matched, otherwise by CDR3 amino acid sequence with Vbeta and Jbeta genes. Sorting error was corrected by removing sequences shared between sorted populations at a frequency ratio of 2:1 or less, and the remaining shared sequences were assigned to the higher population. Sequences were defined as donor-reactive when expanded at least 5-fold in CFSE-low cells versus unstimulated cells and present at a frequency of at least 0.01% in CFSE-low cells. Repertoire divergence was quantified by Jensen-Shannon divergence using the top 100 TCRbeta sequences ranked by frequency. When a sample had multiple sequencing runs, each run was corrected for sorting error separately and the runs were then pooled. TCRdb provides this immuneACCESS table in a form limited to in-frame rearrangements. Some clones are lacking; in checked studies, under half of them reflect an unresolved V gene, and why the rest are absent is not known. V, J and clone size are taken as reported in that table, and D and trimming were inferred from the DNA itself. The sample table holds roughly 52,000 clones, of which 90% to 95% were seen once. Roughly 15% of the sample belongs to the ten largest clones.

General study outcomes and caveats: Because only a small number of patients were included, the study had limitations, and the results will need to be validated in larger populations as well as under other immunosuppression protocols. The most biologically relevant and donor-specific TCRbeta repertoire appeared to be identified by expanding Tregs with activated donor B cells. For some patients the PCR primers changed over time, which made it impossible to compare the samples from those patients at the nucleotide level. Biological reproducibility was not examined directly, but technical replication error appeared to be minimal. Donor-specific Treg expansion was found to exceed global Treg expansion in tolerant patients, suggesting antigen-driven rather than nonspecific expansion.

The transplants used related donors with nonmyeloablative bone marrow transplantation, and mixed chimerism in the human trials was transient. Unstimulated Tregs (CD4+CD25+CD127-), CD4+ non-Tregs (CD4+CD25-), CD4 and CD8 cells were FACS-sorted from thawed PBMCs. A few combined kidney and bone marrow transplant recipients from the ITN036ST trial were included as patients, and samples were available only from these trial subjects. Healthy control blood was separated into PBMCs by Ficoll density gradient and cryopreserved, and patient PBMCs were collected both before and after transplant. Details on this clone: The antigen this receptor binds is unknown. Base qualities are not provided; no much larger clone lies one nucleotide away.

The TCR originated in a human patient who received a combined kidney and bone marrow transplant. Following a transplant, some T cells may be graft donor cells, not patient cells. The sample was CD8+ T cells from blood (PBMCs), taken 24 months after the transplant. This chain joins TRBV7-2 to TRBJ2-7; TRBD2 might be the D gene, on 6 matching bases. The CDR3 is CAGSVAEGSYEQYF. Read as DNA, the sequence is TGTGCCGGCTCAGTAGCGGAGGGCTCCTACGAGCAGTACTTC.